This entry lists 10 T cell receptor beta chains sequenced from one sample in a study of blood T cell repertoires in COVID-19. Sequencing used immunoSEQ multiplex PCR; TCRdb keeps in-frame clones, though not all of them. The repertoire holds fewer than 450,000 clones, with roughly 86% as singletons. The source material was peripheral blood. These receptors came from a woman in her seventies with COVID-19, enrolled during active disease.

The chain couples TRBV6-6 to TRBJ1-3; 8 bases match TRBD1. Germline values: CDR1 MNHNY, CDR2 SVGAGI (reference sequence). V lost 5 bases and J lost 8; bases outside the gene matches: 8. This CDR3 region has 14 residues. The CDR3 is CASSDGQGTDTIYF. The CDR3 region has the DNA TGTGCCAGCAGTGACGGACAGGGTACGGACACCATATATTTT.

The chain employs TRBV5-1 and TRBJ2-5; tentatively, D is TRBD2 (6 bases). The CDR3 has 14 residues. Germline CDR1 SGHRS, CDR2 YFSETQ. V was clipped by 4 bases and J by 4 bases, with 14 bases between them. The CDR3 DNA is TGCGCCAGCAGCCTTTCGGGACTCCCAGAGACCCAGTACTTC. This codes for CASSLSGLPETQYF.

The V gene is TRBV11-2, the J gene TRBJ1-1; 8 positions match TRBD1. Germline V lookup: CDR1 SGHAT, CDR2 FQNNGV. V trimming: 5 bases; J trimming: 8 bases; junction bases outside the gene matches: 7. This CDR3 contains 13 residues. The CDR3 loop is CASSPDRVAEAFF. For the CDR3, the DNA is TGTGCCAGCAGCCCGGACAGGGTTGCCGAAGCTTTCTTT.

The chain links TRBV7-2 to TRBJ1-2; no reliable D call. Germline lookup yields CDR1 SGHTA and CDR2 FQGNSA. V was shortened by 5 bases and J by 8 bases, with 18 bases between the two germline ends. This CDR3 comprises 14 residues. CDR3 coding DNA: TGTGCCAGCAGCCCCCAATCCGAGGGTGGAGGCTACACCTTC. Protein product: CASSPQSEGGGYTF. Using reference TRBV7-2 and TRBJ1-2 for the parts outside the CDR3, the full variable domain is GAGVSQSPSNKVTEKGKDVELRCDPISGHTALYWYRQSLGQGLEFLIYFQGNSAPDKSGLPSDRFSAERTGGSVSTLTIQRTQQEDSAVYLCASSPQSEGGGYTFGSGTRLTVV.

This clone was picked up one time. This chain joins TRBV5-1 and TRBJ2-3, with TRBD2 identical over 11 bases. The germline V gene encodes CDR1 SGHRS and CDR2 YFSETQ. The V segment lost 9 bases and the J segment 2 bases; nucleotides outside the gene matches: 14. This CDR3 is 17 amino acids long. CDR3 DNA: TGCGCCACCGCCCTGGGGCTAGCGGGGGGCCTCACAGATACGCAGTATTTT. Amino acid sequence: CATALGLAGGLTDTQYF.

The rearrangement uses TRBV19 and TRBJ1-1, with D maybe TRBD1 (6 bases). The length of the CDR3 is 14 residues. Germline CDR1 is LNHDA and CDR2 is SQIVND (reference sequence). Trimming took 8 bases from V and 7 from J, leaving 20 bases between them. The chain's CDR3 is CASVGNNQGNEAFF. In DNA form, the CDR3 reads TGTGCCAGTGTAGGGAACAATCAGGGGAATGAAGCTTTCTTT.

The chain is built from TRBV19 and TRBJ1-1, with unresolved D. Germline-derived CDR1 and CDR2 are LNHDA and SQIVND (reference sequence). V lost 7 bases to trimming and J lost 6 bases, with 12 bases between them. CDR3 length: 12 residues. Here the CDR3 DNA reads TGTGCCAGTATGGCCGCATACGCTGAAGCTTTCTTT. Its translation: CASMAAYAEAFF.

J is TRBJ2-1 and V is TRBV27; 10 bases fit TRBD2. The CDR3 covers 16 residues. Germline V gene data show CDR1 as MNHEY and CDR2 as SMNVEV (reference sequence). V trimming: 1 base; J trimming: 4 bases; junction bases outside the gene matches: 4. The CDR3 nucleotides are TGTGCCAGCAGTTTATTAGCGGGGGGTCCATACAATGAGCAGTTCTTC. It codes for CASSLLAGGPYNEQFF.

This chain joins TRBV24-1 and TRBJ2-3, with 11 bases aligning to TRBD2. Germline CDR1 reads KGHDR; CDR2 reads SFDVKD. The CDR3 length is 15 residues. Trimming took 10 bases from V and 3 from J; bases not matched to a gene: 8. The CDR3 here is CATSSGGAATDTQYF. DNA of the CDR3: TGTGCCACGAGTAGCGGGGGGGCCGCGACAGATACGCAGTATTTT.

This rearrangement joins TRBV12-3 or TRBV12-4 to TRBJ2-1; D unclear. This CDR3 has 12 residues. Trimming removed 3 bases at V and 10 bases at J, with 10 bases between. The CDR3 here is CASSFSVGEQFF. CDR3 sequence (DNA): TGTGCCAGCAGTTTTTCCGTCGGGGAGCAGTTCTTC.